This T cell receptor beta chain stems from a study of T cell clones after liver transplantation. This CDR3 is built from 15 residues. Trimming took 5 bases from V and 6 from J; bases not matched to a gene: 11. Germline-derived CDR1 and CDR2 are MGHRA and YSYEKL. Some clones are missing from TCRdb's copy, which holds only in-frame ones; the method was immunoSEQ multiplex PCR. The sample has 20,000 to 25,000 clones, about four fifths seen once. The TCR was taken from a human patient who received a liver transplant. Some of these T cells may belong to the graft donor. The material sequenced was CD8+ T cells from blood, taken 54 months after liver transplant. The chain has TRBV4-1 and TRBJ2-3; 7 nucleotides line up with TRBD1. CDR3 residues: CASSTHGQEADTQYF. In DNA form, the CDR3 reads TGCGCCAGCAGCACCCATGGACAGGAGGCGGATACGCAGTATTTT.